The sequence of this TCR beta chain was determined in a study of CXCR3 chemokines and chemotherapy response in bladder cancer. A single record per CDR3 protein comes from TCRdb applying MiXCR to the PCR reads. This sample has about 9,000 distinct CDR3 sequences, with about 23% found just once. In germline, CDR1 is SGHDT, CDR2 YYEEEE. The ends were cut back, 2 bases at V and 4 bases at J, with 6 bases in the middle. This CDR3 spans 12 amino acids. This clonotype was seen a single time. It differs at one base from a far larger clone, so likely a read error. This chain joins TRBV5-6 and TRBJ1-2, with unresolved D. This specimen was acquired from a patient whose treatment included neoadjuvant chemotherapy. The origin of this receptor is a human donor with bladder cancer that did not respond to neoadjuvant chemotherapy. CDR3 nucleotides: TGTGCCAGCAGCTTAAAGGCCTATGGCTACACCTTC. Its protein is CASSLKAYGYTF.